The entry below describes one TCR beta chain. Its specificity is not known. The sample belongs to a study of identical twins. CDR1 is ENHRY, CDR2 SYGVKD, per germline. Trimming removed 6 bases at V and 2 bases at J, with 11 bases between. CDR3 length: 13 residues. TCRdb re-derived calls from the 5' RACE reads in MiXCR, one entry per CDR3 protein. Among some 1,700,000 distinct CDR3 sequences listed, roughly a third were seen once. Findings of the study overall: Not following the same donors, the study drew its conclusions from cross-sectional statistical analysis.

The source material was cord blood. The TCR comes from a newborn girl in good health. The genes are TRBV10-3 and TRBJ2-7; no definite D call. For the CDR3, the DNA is TGTGCCATCAGGGGGTTCGACACCTACGAGCAGTACTTC. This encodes CAIRGFDTYEQYF.